This T cell receptor (beta chain) was found in a study of blood T cell repertoires in COVID-19. Overall study: Acute and convalescent COVID-19 specimens originated in the United States, Italy and Spain. Sources were T cells, B-cell-depleted T cells, or PBMCs; the material itself was cDNA or gDNA.

In the original workflow: Amplifying reference gene primers gave estimates of nucleated cell counts. TCRdb's copy holds only in-frame clones and misses some; the assay was immunoSEQ multiplex PCR. The V and J calls and clone size were taken over from that table, and D and trimming were inferred from the DNA. The profile shows approximately 50,000 clones, 70% to 85% of them singletons. The CDR3 runs 15 residues. V was pared by 2 bases and J by 5 bases, with 6 bases of the junction left unmatched. Per the germline V gene, CDR1 is MNHEY and CDR2 is SVGEGT. V is TRBV6-2 or TRBV6-3 and J is TRBJ2-5; 9 positions agree with TRBD2. The receptor was isolated from a human donor in a cohort sampled during active COVID-19. The specimen was peripheral blood. CDR3 in amino acids: CASSYEISGSETQYF. The CDR3 DNA reads TGTGCCAGCAGTTACGAAATTAGCGGGAGTGAGACCCAGTACTTC.